This T cell receptor (beta chain) was captured in a study of blood T cell repertoires in COVID-19. Overall study context: Material from acute and convalescent COVID-19 was sourced from the United States, Italy and Spain. PBMCs, B-cell-depleted T cells, or T cells were the source of the cDNA or gDNA that made up the material.

The cohort comprised adults aged about 18 to 100 years residing in 20 to 30 US areas. CDR1 and CDR2 from the germline V gene are SGDLS and YYNGEE. The V segment lost 2 bases and the J segment 7 bases; nucleotides outside the gene matches: 4. CDR3 length: 14 amino acids. Data came from immunoSEQ multiplex PCR; TCRdb stores just in-frame clones and leaves some out. The sample carries roughly 250,000 clones, 75% to 90% recorded once. This receptor was obtained from a woman aged 30 to 39 who had recovered from COVID-19. V usage is TRBV9 and J usage is TRBJ2-1, with 9 bases identical to TRBD2. Source material: PBMCs or T cells enriched from blood (not recorded which). The CDR3 DNA follows: TGTGCCAGCAGCGTCGGCGGGAGGGGGAATGAGCAGTTCTTC. Amino acid sequence: CASSVGGRGNEQFF.